This record concerns one TCR beta chain sequence. Its antigen has not been determined. Within one base of it there is no much larger clone, and no base qualities were kept. This sample is drawn from a study of PD-1 blockade in mismatch repair-deficient tumors (dated by TCRdb to about 2017). A note on the overall study: Between late 2013 and late 2016, the trial enrolled 86 consecutive patients with roughly twelve types of mismatch repair-deficient cancer, all of whom had received prior treatment and were progressing. Tumor-associated T cell clones in the peripheral blood of patients responding to PD-1 blockade were tracked using deep sequencing of TCR CDR3 regions.

For every enrolled patient, mismatch repair deficiency was confirmed by either polymerase chain reaction or immunohistochemistry. TCR sequencing was performed for three patients who responded to pembrolizumab therapy. In the phase II trial, pembrolizumab PD-1 blockade was tested prospectively in advanced mismatch repair-deficient cancers, no matter which tissue of origin the cancers came from. Peripheral blood T cell samples were gathered serially, both before PD-1 blockade started and at multiple time points afterward. Blood sampling times were expressed in weeks after the first pembrolizumab dose. As encoded in the germline V gene, CDR1 is SGHTA while CDR2 is FQGTGA. Measured from the cysteine to the phenylalanine, the CDR3 is 15 residues long. CDR3 DNA only is kept here, 45 bases in frame from base 1. Trimming accounts for 5 bases at V and 2 bases at J, while the number of junction bases matched to no gene is 2.

Results and caveats for the whole study, not just this receptor: Rapid expansion after pembrolizumab followed by contraction, generally before radiologic responses, was shown by tumor-resident clones, which were often undetectable in blood before treatment.

The library relied on the immunoSEQ multiplex PCR assay. The table comes from immuneACCESS by way of TCRdb, which keeps in-frame sequences with V and J called. Part of the clones is missing from these tables; in studies checked, under half for an unresolved V gene and the rest for unknown reasons. This sample gives roughly 38,000 clones in total; 65% to 85% of them show up just once. Around 0.99% of the sample goes to the ten largest clones. Rearrangement joined TRBV7-3 to TRBJ2-1; TRBD2 lines up with 11 middle nucleotides. The material sequenced was PBMCs, taken roughly 39 weeks after starting pembrolizumab. This clonotype was sampled from an adult with mismatch repair-deficient cancer. The CDR3 loop reads CASSVLAGAYNEQFF. The nucleotide sequence reads TGTGCCAGCAGCGTACTAGCGGGGGCCTACAATGAGCAGTTCTTC.